This T cell receptor beta chain was sequenced for a study of T cell repertoires in cytomegalovirus infection (dated by TCRdb to between 2018 and 2020). In the study overall: Recently identified HLA-C-restricted CMV epitopes, whose presentation resists viral immunomodulation, were targeted by peptide stimulations together with well-studied HLA-B-restricted epitopes. The HLA type of each donor mattered for the analysis, because public TCR beta signatures pointed to carriage of CMV infection along with the matching HLA type. Findings and caveats that apply to the study as a whole: In the ex vivo response, HLA-C-restricted CMV-specific TCR beta clonotypes were dominant, and in two of eight donors the single most frequent clonotype came from this HLA-C-restricted group. In both this cohort and an independent cohort of 300 to 450 donors, the cumulative frequency of public TCR beta family members distinguished carriers of CMV infection plus the relevant HLA type.

The treatment or condition label for this specimen denotes: in vitro stimulation with specific CMV peptide epitopes to enrich CMV-specific T cells. Sequencing took place on an Illumina HiSeq 1500. TCRdb reran the public reads through fastp at Q25 and MiXCR, keeping productive beta chains. Each entry is one CDR3 protein sequence, shown with its most common DNA and genes. The sample data list 700,000 to 900,000 distinct CDR3 sequences, and 29% of these were observed just once. The ten top clones hold about 12% of the sample. This clonotype was picked up many times. Its cognate antigen has yet to be identified. Per-nucleotide qualities are absent, and no much larger clonotype sits a single base away. The sequence came from a human donor in good health (CMV status not recorded). Some clones in this sample may be carry-over from other donors' samples. The starting material was cultured CD8+ T cells from PBMCs, obtained from culture after CMV antigen stimulation.

The CDR3 here reads CASSSPIASGGYNEQFF. The DNA sequence reads TGTGCCAGCAGCTCCCCAATTGCTAGCGGGGGGTACAATGAGCAGTTCTTC. The V and J segments used are TRBV7-6 and TRBJ2-1, with 11 bases matching TRBD2. The V end gives up 4 bases and the J end 4 bases, leaving 9 bases in the junction not matched to a gene. CDR1 and CDR2 are read off the germline V gene as SGHVS and FNYEAQ. Reading from cysteine to phenylalanine, the CDR3 counts 17 amino acids. CDR3 DNA only is kept here, 51 bases in frame from base 1.